The entry that follows covers one TCR beta chain sequence. Antigen: not known. The data were produced by immunoSEQ multiplex PCR, yet TCRdb's version contains in-frame clones alone and is incomplete. This table has over 200,000 clones, about 90% appearing once. The germline V gene has CDR1 MDHEN and CDR2 SYDVKM. CDR3 size: 14 residues. Trimming took 5 bases from V and 4 from J, leaving 14 bases between them. This sample is part of a study of cytomegalovirus exposure and HLA in healthy donors. Overall study results and limits: Cytomegalovirus-associated status was assigned to about 160 TCR beta chains.

This clonotype originated in a young woman in good health and CMV-seronegative. The sequencing input was PBMCs. The chain joins TRBV28 to TRBJ1-1; D is perhaps TRBD1 (5 bases). The CDR3 region has the DNA TGTGCCAGCAGTGAAGGGGATCTAGTCACTGAAGCTTTCTTT. This sequence encodes CASSEGDLVTEAFF. Together with reference TRBV28 and TRBJ1-1, the CDR3 gives the full variable domain: DVKVTQSSRYLVKRTGEKVFLECVQDMDHENMFWYRQDPGLGLRLIYFSYDVKMKEKGDIPEGYSVSREKKERFSLILESASTNQTSMYLCASSEGDLVTEAFFGQGTRLTVV.